The T cell receptor (beta chain) under discussion was sequenced for a study of blood T cell repertoires in COVID-19. The junction had 5 bases not matched to a gene; V was cut back by 1 base and J by 4 bases. Germline V lookup: CDR1 SGHTA, CDR2 FQGNSA. The CDR3 has 15 amino acids. Generated by immunoSEQ multiplex PCR, the TCRdb table keeps only in-frame clones and is missing some. The sample carries about 220,000 clones, roughly 85% recorded once. A Seattle source enrolled patients during active infection and followed them longitudinally. The chain couples TRBV7-2 to TRBJ2-7, with TRBD2 matching 9 bases. Specimen: peripheral blood. This TCR was sampled from a woman between 70 and 85 years old with COVID-19, enrolled during active disease. This CDR3 reads CASSLERAGGYEQYF. In DNA, the CDR3 is TGTGCCAGCAGCTTAGAAAGGGCGGGAGGGTACGAGCAGTACTTC.